This T cell receptor (beta chain) was recovered during a study of shared clonotypes between healthy human individuals (dated by TCRdb to between 2020 and 2021). Regarding the research as a whole: The cohort included a few men and a couple of women between 18 and 49 years of age. The study deeply sequenced blood TCR repertoires of five healthy adults to estimate repertoire size and the extent of clonotype sharing between individuals. Per donor, leukapheresis produced somewhere between about 0.94 and 9.5 billion PBMCs. Different laboratories and diverse techniques were used to prepare libraries and sequence TCR repertoires, to increase sequencing depth and limit assay-specific biases. For each donor, three plates each were used for CD4 naive and CD4 memory, two plates were used for CD8 naive, and one plate was used for CD8 memory. The investigation overall reported the following: Sampling was limited to blood, and TCR repertoires in tissue likely differ from TCR repertoires in blood. Naive subsets generally had larger estimated clonotype richness than memory subsets did. Across several donors, approximately 5% of naive CD4, approximately 3.6% of naive CD8, roughly 2.3% of memory CD4, and roughly 0.4% of memory CD8 clonotypes were shared. Compared with non-shared clonotypes, the clonotypes found in all four sorted-subset donors had higher generation probabilities. Pairwise subsampling indicated that sequencing depth was expected to affect the degree of clonotype sharing among donors. Rarefaction of sorted-subset datasets indicated incomplete sequencing despite the large sequencing depth. Because the study included only a small number of donors, the genetic and exposure-history diversity represented was limited.

On this clone: It lacks a known antigen. It has no much larger one-base neighbor in the sample; base qualities were not kept.

CD8 naive samples consisted of CD45RO-negative cells that were positively selected for CCR7, yielding a CD45RA+CCR7+ population without TemRA cells. Donors were healthy HIV-negative adults with no recently reported acute infections or vaccinations. All donors were Caucasian adults living in Nashville, Tennessee, USA. Blood was collected by leukapheresis, and PBMCs were isolated by Ficoll-Histopaque density gradient centrifugation and then cryopreserved in liquid nitrogen vapor phase. Purity and quantity of every magnetically sorted T cell population were checked by analytical flow cytometry. Each sorted fraction had its genomic DNA isolated and then quantified by UV absorbance on a Nanodrop 2000c. TCR CDR3 regions were amplified from genomic DNA by multiplex PCR using the deep immunoSEQ assay. Extracted genomic DNA from each cell subset was distributed evenly across all wells of several immunoSEQ 96-well plates, and each plate was treated as a replicate. Each replicate PCR for sorted subsets received about 220 ng genomic DNA, equal to roughly 30,000 T cell genomes. Purified libraries were quantified with a Qubit 3.0 fluorometer, sized on a Bioanalyzer 2100, and re-quantified with the KAPA Library Quantification kit. Every immunoSEQ 96-well plate was sequenced on a separate single-read 150-cycle Illumina NextSeq 550 flow cell. As for the authors' bioinformatics: Because only junctional sequences without quality scores were contained in the immunoSEQ output, filtering matching that applied to full-length reads could not be performed. To assign V/J genes and CDR3, sequences were annotated using PyIR, a Python wrapper for IgBLAST v1.9, with IMGT germline references. Reads were filtered out if the reads had weak V/J assignments (E-value above 1e-6), no CDR3, stop codons, out-of-frame junctions, or ambiguous translated residues. V3J clonotypes were defined as sequences sharing the same inferred V gene, J gene, and CDR3 amino acid sequence. Percentage overlap between repertoires was calculated by dividing the number of shared unique clonotypes by the size of the smaller repertoire. Repertoire richness was assessed with RTK rarefaction, the Chao1 estimator, and Recon v2.1 estimates of unobserved clonotypes. OLGA was used to compute generation probabilities for all TCRbeta clonotypes that the gDNA method yielded from a handful of donors. TCRdb mirrors the immuneACCESS table, restricted to in-frame sequences. Some clones are absent from its copies; in checked studies, under half trace to an unresolved V gene, and the reason for the others is unknown. The D gene and trimming were derived from the DNA, and the V and J assignments and clone size from that table. The sample profile shows roughly 570,000 clones; roughly 98% of them were found once. Approximately 0.33% of the sample goes to the ten largest clones.

Including cysteine and phenylalanine, the CDR3 has 13 amino acids. The kept DNA is CDR3 alone, 39 bases in frame from the first base. V trim: 5 bases; J trim: 3 bases; unmatched bases: 4. Reading the germline V gene gives CDR1 SGHAT and CDR2 FQNNGV. Sequencing was performed on naive CD8+ T cells sorted from blood. The intended sense of this specimen's cell subset or site label: CD45RA+CCR7+. The sequence joins TRBV11-2 to TRBJ2-7; 7 central bases correspond to TRBD1. The TCR comes from a man aged 30 to 39 in good health. The CDR3 reads as follows: CASSPGTVYEQYF. In nucleotides, the sequence is TGTGCCAGCAGCCCAGGGACAGTCTACGAGCAGTACTTC.